These T cell receptor beta chains were read from a single sample in a study of T-cell reconstitution after alpha-beta-depleted transplantation in children. TCRdb fed the PCR reads into MiXCR, producing one record per CDR3 protein. The table includes 480,000 or so distinct CDR3 sequences, 10% detected once. Sequencing used PBMCs, obtained before TCRalphabeta/CD19-depleted stem cell transplant. These TCRs come from a child aged 2-9 years with inherited bone marrow failure, due to receive a stem cell transplant. Each CDR3 is given with its conserved first and last residue. A D gene is named only where the DNA matches it firmly. Some rows have no size entry. The others give once, few or many, or a class for an expanded clone.

D: NA
J: TRBJ2-7
V: TRBV20-1
size: NA
DNA: TGCAGTGCTAGGGGGACGGACGTTTACGAGCAGTACTTC
CDR3: CSARGTDVYEQYF

D: TRBD1
J: TRBJ1-1
V: TRBV5-1
size: NA
DNA: TGCGCCAGCAGCTTGGAAGGGGGCGGTATCACTGAAGCTTTCTTT
CDR3: CASSLEGGGITEAFF

D: NA
J: TRBJ2-1
V: TRBV29-1
size: NA
DNA: TGCAGCGTTGAAGTCGACTGGAGCTCCTACAATGAGCAGTTCTTC
CDR3: CSVEVDWSSYNEQFF

D: TRBD2
J: TRBJ2-1
V: TRBV27
size: many
DNA: TGTGCCAGCAGTTTATCCCGGGCCGACCTCCGGGGGGATGAGCAGTTCTTC
CDR3: CASSLSRADLRGDEQFF

D: TRBD2
J: TRBJ2-2
V: TRBV4-3
size: NA
DNA: TGCGCCAGCAGCCAAGAGGCGGGGGTACACACCGGGGAGCTGTTTTTT
CDR3: CASSQEAGVHTGELFF

D: NA
J: TRBJ2-7
V: TRBV27
size: many
DNA: TGTGCCAGCAGCCCCGAGGGGGGTCCGTCCTACGAGCAGTACTTC
CDR3: CASSPEGGPSYEQYF

D: NA
J: TRBJ2-5
V: TRBV5-5
size: many
DNA: TGTGCCAGCAGCCGCCCTGGGGGAATAGGAGAGACCCAGTACTTC
CDR3: CASSRPGGIGETQYF

D: NA
J: TRBJ1-2
V: TRBV20-1
size: few
DNA: TGCAGTGCTAGGTTTCCAGGGAGCGGCTACACCTTC
CDR3: CSARFPGSGYTF

D: NA
J: TRBJ2-3
V: TRBV2
size: many
DNA: TGTGCCAGCAGTTTGGATACTAGTACGCAGTATTTT
CDR3: CASSLDTSTQYF

D: TRBD2
J: TRBJ2-1
V: TRBV20-1
size: NA
DNA: TGCAGTGCTAGAGGGATGGGACTAGCGGAGCACTACAATGAGCAGTTCTTC
CDR3: CSARGMGLAEHYNEQFF

D: NA
J: TRBJ2-5
V: TRBV19
size: many
DNA: TGTGCCAGTAGTATCATCGGGGGGCGAGAGACCCAGTACTTC
CDR3: CASSIIGGRETQYF

D: NA
J: TRBJ2-7
V: TRBV19
size: NA
DNA: TGTGCCACTAAAAGAAGCGGTCTTAACTCCTACGAGCAGTACTTC
CDR3: CATKRSGLNSYEQYF

D: NA
J: TRBJ2-5
V: TRBV11-2
size: many
DNA: TGTGCCAGCAGCTCACCCACGGGACTTCTCTCCCCGCAAGAGACCCAGTACTTC
CDR3: CASSSPTGLLSPQETQYF

D: NA
J: TRBJ2-3
V: TRBV6-2/TRBV6-3
size: many
DNA: TGTGCCAGCAGCGGGACCTCGGATACGCAGTATTTT
CDR3: CASSGTSDTQYF

D: TRBD1
J: TRBJ2-2
V: TRBV3-1
size: many
DNA: TGTGCCAGCAGCCAGACCCAGGGGGCCGGGGAGCTGTTTTTT
CDR3: CASSQTQGAGELFF

D: NA
J: TRBJ2-3
V: TRBV28
size: many
DNA: TGTGCCAGCAGTTATCTCCAGGGGTCGGCAGATACGCAGTATTTT
CDR3: CASSYLQGSADTQYF

D: NA
J: TRBJ2-7
V: TRBV5-1
size: NA
DNA: TGCGCCAGCAGCTTCACAGGGACTAACGAGCAGTACTTC
CDR3: CASSFTGTNEQYF

D: TRBD2
J: TRBJ2-5
V: TRBV30
size: few
DNA: TGTGCCTGGAGTCGGGCGGGGGGCGAGACCCAGTACTTC
CDR3: CAWSRAGGETQYF

D: NA
J: TRBJ2-7
V: TRBV29-1
size: many
DNA: TGCAGCGTTCTATACGGGTACGAGCAGTACTTC
CDR3: CSVLYGYEQYF

D: NA
J: TRBJ1-4
V: TRBV7-2
size: many
DNA: TGTGCCAGCAGCTCGATTAGTTCTTCTCGGGAAAAACTGTTTTTT
CDR3: CASSSISSSREKLFF

D: TRBD1
J: TRBJ2-1
V: TRBV7-9
size: NA
DNA: TGTGCCAGCAGCTTAGCCACAGGGGGGCTGACGGGAGACGAGCAGTTCTTC
CDR3: CASSLATGGLTGDEQFF

D: NA
J: TRBJ2-1
V: TRBV6-2/TRBV6-3
size: NA
DNA: TGTGCCAGCAGTTACCAAGAAGTCTACGAGCAGTTCTTC
CDR3: CASSYQEVYEQFF

D: NA
J: TRBJ1-5
V: TRBV12-3/TRBV12-4
size: many
DNA: TGTGCCAGCAGTTTGGGACAACAGCATCAGCCCCAGCATTTT
CDR3: CASSLGQQHQPQHF

D: NA
J: TRBJ2-4
V: TRBV29-1
size: many
DNA: TGCAGCGTGAGCGGGACACCCCAAAACATTCAGTACTTC
CDR3: CSVSGTPQNIQYF

D: NA
J: TRBJ2-5
V: TRBV4-2
size: NA
DNA: TGTGCCAGCAGCCAAGATCTATCGGTAGCCCAGTACTTC
CDR3: CASSQDLSVAQYF

D: NA
J: TRBJ2-1
V: TRBV28
size: few
DNA: TGTGCCAGCAGTTTACTCGGGGGCGTGGGTTACAATGAGCAGTTCTTC
CDR3: CASSLLGGVGYNEQFF

D: NA
J: TRBJ1-2
V: TRBV5-1
size: NA
DNA: TGCGCCAGCAGCTTGGCACAGACAAACTATGGCTACACCTTC
CDR3: CASSLAQTNYGYTF

D: NA
J: TRBJ1-2
V: TRBV5-1
size: many
DNA: TGCGCCAGCAGCTTGGAATGGGGACCTACTAACTATGGCTACACCTTC
CDR3: CASSLEWGPTNYGYTF

D: NA
J: TRBJ2-5
V: TRBV11-2
size: many
DNA: TGTGCCAGCAGCTTAGCGGGAGCGAAGACCCAGTACTTC
CDR3: CASSLAGAKTQYF

D: NA
J: TRBJ1-2
V: TRBV4-2
size: many
DNA: TGTGCCAGCAGCTCCACAGGGACCTTCTATGGCTACACCTTC
CDR3: CASSSTGTFYGYTF

D: NA
J: TRBJ1-5
V: TRBV30
size: many
DNA: TGTGCCTGGAGTGTATTTCAGCCCCAGCATTTT
CDR3: CAWSVFQPQHF

D: TRBD1
J: TRBJ1-2
V: TRBV19
size: few
DNA: TGTGCCAGTACCTCCTGGGACAGGGGGCTCGGCTACACCTTC
CDR3: CASTSWDRGLGYTF

D: NA
J: TRBJ1-1
V: TRBV7-8
size: many
DNA: TGTGCCAGCAGCTTAAGGGCCAGGTCGGGGGTCGGAACTGAAGCTTTCTTT
CDR3: CASSLRARSGVGTEAFF

D: NA
J: TRBJ1-1
V: TRBV7-2
size: many
DNA: TGTGCCAGCAGCTTATTTCCGACCCGTATGAACACTGAAGCTTTCTTT
CDR3: CASSLFPTRMNTEAFF

D: NA
J: TRBJ2-1
V: TRBV29-1
size: many
DNA: TGCAGCGTCTTAGACTACAATGAGCAGTTCTTC
CDR3: CSVLDYNEQFF

D: TRBD1
J: TRBJ2-2
V: TRBV7-8
size: NA
DNA: TGTGCCAGCAGCTCGAAGACAGGGACGAACACCGGGGAGCTGTTTTTT
CDR3: CASSSKTGTNTGELFF

D: NA
J: TRBJ2-2
V: TRBV6-5
size: many
DNA: TGTGCCAGCAGTTTAGCTAGTGTCACCGGGGAGCTGTTTTTT
CDR3: CASSLASVTGELFF

D: NA
J: TRBJ2-7
V: TRBV7-9
size: many
DNA: TGTGCCAGCAGCCCGGACAGTTTCTACGAGCAGTACTTC
CDR3: CASSPDSFYEQYF

D: TRBD2
J: TRBJ2-1
V: TRBV19
size: many
DNA: TGTGCCAGTAGACTAGCGGGAGGGCCCCGCAATGAGCAGTTCTTC
CDR3: CASRLAGGPRNEQFF

D: TRBD1
J: TRBJ2-3
V: TRBV30
size: NA
DNA: TGTGCCTATGCTCCGGGACAGGGCGCCCCTAATACGCAGTATTTT
CDR3: CAYAPGQGAPNTQYF

D: TRBD1
J: TRBJ2-7
V: TRBV20-1
size: many
DNA: TGCAGTGCTAGATTGTTTGGAGGGACAGGGGGTTTCTACGAGCAGTACTTC
CDR3: CSARLFGGTGGFYEQYF

D: NA
J: TRBJ1-1
V: TRBV19
size: NA
DNA: TGTGCCAGTAGCGCCCAGGGAAACACTGAAGCTTTCTTT
CDR3: CASSAQGNTEAFF

D: TRBD1
J: TRBJ2-1
V: TRBV6-1
size: few
DNA: TGTGCCAGCAGTGTGGGACAGGGGTTCTACAATGAGCAGTTCTTC
CDR3: CASSVGQGFYNEQFF

D: TRBD1
J: TRBJ2-7
V: TRBV5-1
size: many
DNA: TGCGCCAGCAGCGGGGGCGGGACAGGCACCTACGAGCAGTACTTC
CDR3: CASSGGGTGTYEQYF

D: TRBD1
J: TRBJ2-3
V: TRBV25-1
size: many
DNA: TGTGCCAGCAGTGAACCCCGGACAGGGGGAGGCACAGATACGCAGTATTTT
CDR3: CASSEPRTGGGTDTQYF

D: NA
J: TRBJ2-1
V: TRBV28
size: many
DNA: TGTGCCAGCAGTTTCACCGCGACTAGGTCCTCCTACAATGAGCAGTTCTTC
CDR3: CASSFTATRSSYNEQFF

D: TRBD2
J: TRBJ2-3
V: TRBV20-1
size: many
DNA: TGCAGTGCTAGTAGGCTAGCGGACACAGATACGCAGTATTTT
CDR3: CSASRLADTDTQYF

D: TRBD2
J: TRBJ2-1
V: TRBV5-6
size: NA
DNA: TGTGCCAGCAGCTTGTCCCGACTAGCGGCCCGTCATGAGCAGTTCTTC
CDR3: CASSLSRLAARHEQFF

D: NA
J: TRBJ2-7
V: TRBV7-6
size: few
DNA: TGTGCCAGCAGTCGTGGCGGCAAGGACGAGCAGTACTTC
CDR3: CASSRGGKDEQYF

D: NA
J: TRBJ2-1
V: TRBV28
size: NA
DNA: TGTGCCAGCAGTTTTTTCAGCGTGAGCGATTTAAAGTTCTTC
CDR3: CASSFFSVSDLKFF

D: NA
J: TRBJ2-7
V: TRBV7-9
size: few
DNA: TGTGCCAGCAGCTTAGGTCTGGGGCGAGAGCAGTACTTC
CDR3: CASSLGLGREQYF

D: TRBD2
J: TRBJ2-2
V: TRBV27
size: NA
DNA: TGTGCCAGCAGTTTATTAGCGGGAGACAACGGGGAGCTGTTTTTT
CDR3: CASSLLAGDNGELFF

D: NA
J: TRBJ2-3
V: TRBV29-1
size: many
DNA: TGCAGCGTTGCCCTTGGGGGGAACACAGATACGCAGTATTTT
CDR3: CSVALGGNTDTQYF

D: NA
J: TRBJ2-5
V: TRBV20-1
size: many
DNA: TGCAGTGGGGAGGCTAGCGAAGAGACCCAGTACTTC
CDR3: CSGEASEETQYF

D: NA
J: TRBJ2-7
V: TRBV4-3
size: many
DNA: TGCGCCAGCAGCCAAGCGGGAGCGTACGGCGAGCAGTACTTC
CDR3: CASSQAGAYGEQYF